This record covers a single T cell receptor beta chain. The antigen it binds to is not known. Being one base from a much bigger clone, this may be a read error. Library construction relied on 5' RACE. Instrument on record: Illumina HiSeq 2500. A second PCR of roughly 6 to 12 cycles was performed with a sample-barcoded 5' primer and a J-beta primer mix. A template-switch 5' adaptor carrying 12 random nucleotides introduced a unique molecular identifier onto each TCR beta cDNA molecule. Each sample yielded at least 2.5 million CDR3-containing paired-end reads. The Mint cDNA synthesis kit, primed by a TRBC-specific oligonucleotide, was used to synthesize first-strand cDNA from all RNA. Following uracil-DNA glycosylase treatment, all cDNA underwent a first 18-cycle PCR with the universal primers M1SS and BC2_uni_R. In the authors' own workflow: Normalization of each sample was performed by random selection of 1 million high-quality reads, each carrying a distinct molecular identifier. Reads with shared molecular identifiers were discarded instead of being binned into consensus sequences. MiTCR, set to a Q25 quality threshold and the strictest error-elimination algorithm, was used for CDR3 identification, clonotype clustering and error correction. A nonparametric unseen species model with Euler transformation was used to estimate a lower bound on total TCR beta diversity. Using fastp trimming at Q25 and MiXCR clonotype assembly, TCRdb reanalyzed the public sequencing data and kept in-frame beta chains. For every CDR3 protein sequence, its rows merge into one entry that carries the most common genes and DNA. These V and J calls rely on TCRdb rather than the paper's analysis. The sample includes approximately 790,000 distinct CDR3 sequences, with around 62% observed a single time. In total, the top ten clones hold about 27% of the sample.

The data originate from a study of blood T cells in healthy people across ages (dated by TCRdb to the mid-2010s). Regarding the complete study: In model experiments, roughly one uniquely barcoded TCR beta cDNA molecule per two T cells was captured by template switching. The study measured age-related changes in TCR beta repertoire diversity using deep sequencing normalized with unique cDNA molecular identifiers. Donors were grouped into four age groups: young (average about 15 years), middle-aged (about 38), aged (roughly 67) and long-lived (82). To avoid experimental bias, donors of different ages were randomly spread across the sequencing lanes. Two additional independent replicas of 1 million unique cDNA reads from the same blood draw were analyzed for two donors (one aged 18 to 30 and one aged 80 or older).

Overall results and qualifications from the work: Since profiling was done on bulk unsorted PBMCs, naive and antigen-experienced compartments could not be conclusively compared. Total diversity estimates from one million sequenced T cells were considered lower bounds and underestimates. Observed TCR beta diversity per million T cells fell roughly linearly with age, and a significant reduction was already apparent by age around 40. Observed TCR beta diversity correlated strongly with the percentage of naive T cells measured by flow cytometry. Donor CMV infection status was unknown, potentially confounding age-related changes in expanded clonotypes. Compared with the aged group, the long-lived group had more naive CD4+ T cells, fewer expanded clones and increased TCR diversity, suggesting age selection.

The approximately 41 donors, aged about 6 to 95 years, were systemically healthy Caucasian individuals from Russia. Around 10 milliliters of peripheral blood were collected from each donor into EDTA-treated Vacutainer tubes. Ficoll-Paque density-gradient centrifugation was used to isolate PBMCs, with at least 6.5 million obtained per sample. Total RNA was extracted from PBMCs with Trizol reagent, with at least 6 micrograms obtained per sample. The percentages of naive CD45RAhigh/CD27high T cells were determined by flow cytometry on a PBMC aliquot from every donor. Sequences were obtained from blood. This receptor was taken from a man younger than 40 in good health.

The DNA reads as follows: TGTGCCAGCAGTTTCAGAGCAGATATGCAGTATTTT. This is translated as CASSFRADMQYF. This chain joins TRBV12-3 or TRBV12-4 to TRBJ2-3; confidence is insufficient to name the D gene. Inclusive of the bounding cysteine and phenylalanine, the CDR3 is 12 residues long. Kept here is only the CDR3 DNA, which spans 36 bases and is read in frame from base 1.